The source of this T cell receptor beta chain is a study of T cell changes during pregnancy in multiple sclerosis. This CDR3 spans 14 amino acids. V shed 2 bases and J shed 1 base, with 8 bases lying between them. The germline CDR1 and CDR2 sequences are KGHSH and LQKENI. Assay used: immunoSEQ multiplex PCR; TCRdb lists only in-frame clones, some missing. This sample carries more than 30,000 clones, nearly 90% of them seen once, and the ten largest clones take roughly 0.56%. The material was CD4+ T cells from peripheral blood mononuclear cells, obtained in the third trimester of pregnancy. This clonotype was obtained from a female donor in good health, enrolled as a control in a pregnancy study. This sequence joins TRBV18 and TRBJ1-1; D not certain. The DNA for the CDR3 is TGTGCCAGCTCACCATTGGAGTCGAACACTGAAGCTTTCTTT. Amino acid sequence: CASSPLESNTEAFF.